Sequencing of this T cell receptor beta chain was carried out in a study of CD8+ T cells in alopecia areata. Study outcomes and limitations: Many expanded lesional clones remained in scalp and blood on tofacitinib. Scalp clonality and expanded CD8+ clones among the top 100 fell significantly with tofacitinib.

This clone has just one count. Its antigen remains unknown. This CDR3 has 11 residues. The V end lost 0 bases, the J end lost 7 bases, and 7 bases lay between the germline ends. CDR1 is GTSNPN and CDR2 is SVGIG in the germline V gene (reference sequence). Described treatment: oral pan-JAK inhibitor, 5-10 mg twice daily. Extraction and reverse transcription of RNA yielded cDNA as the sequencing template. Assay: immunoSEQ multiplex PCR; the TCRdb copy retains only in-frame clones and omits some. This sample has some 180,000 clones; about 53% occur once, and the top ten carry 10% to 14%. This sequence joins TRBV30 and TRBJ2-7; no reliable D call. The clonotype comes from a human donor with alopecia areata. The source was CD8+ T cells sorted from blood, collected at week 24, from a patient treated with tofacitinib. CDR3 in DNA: TGTGCCTGGAGTGTAAGTCAGGAGCAGTACTTC. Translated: CAWSVSQEQYF.